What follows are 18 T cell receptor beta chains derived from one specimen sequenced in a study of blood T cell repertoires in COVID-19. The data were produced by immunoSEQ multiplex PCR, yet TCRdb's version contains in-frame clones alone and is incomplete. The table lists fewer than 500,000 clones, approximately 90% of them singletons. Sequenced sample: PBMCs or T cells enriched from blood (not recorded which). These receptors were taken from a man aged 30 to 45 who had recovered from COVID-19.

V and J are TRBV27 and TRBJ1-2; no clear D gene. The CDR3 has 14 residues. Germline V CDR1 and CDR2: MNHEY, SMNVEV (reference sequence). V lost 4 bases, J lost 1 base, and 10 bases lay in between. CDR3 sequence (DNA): TGTGCCAGCAGTTCGGGTTTTCTTAACTATGGCTACACCTTC. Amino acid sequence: CASSSGFLNYGYTF.

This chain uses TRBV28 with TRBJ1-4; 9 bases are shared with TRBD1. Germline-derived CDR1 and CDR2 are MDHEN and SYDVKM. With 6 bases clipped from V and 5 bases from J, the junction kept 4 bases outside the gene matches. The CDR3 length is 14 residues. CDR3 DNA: TGTGCCAGCAGCCGGGGACAGGGAAATGAAAAACTGTTTTTT. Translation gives CASSRGQGNEKLFF.

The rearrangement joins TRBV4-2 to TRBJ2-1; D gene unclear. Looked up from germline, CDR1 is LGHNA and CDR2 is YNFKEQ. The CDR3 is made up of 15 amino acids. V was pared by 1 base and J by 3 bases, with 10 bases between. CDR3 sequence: CASSQGQERYNEQFF. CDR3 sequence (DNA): TGTGCCAGCAGCCAAGGTCAGGAACGCTACAATGAGCAGTTCTTC.

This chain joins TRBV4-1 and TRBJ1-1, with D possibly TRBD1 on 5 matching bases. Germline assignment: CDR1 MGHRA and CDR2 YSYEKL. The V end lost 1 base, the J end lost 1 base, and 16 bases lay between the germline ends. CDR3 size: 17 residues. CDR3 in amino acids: CASSQAPGRGSNTEAFF. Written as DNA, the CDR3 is TGCGCCAGCAGCCAAGCTCCAGGGCGGGGCTCGAACACTGAAGCTTTCTTT.

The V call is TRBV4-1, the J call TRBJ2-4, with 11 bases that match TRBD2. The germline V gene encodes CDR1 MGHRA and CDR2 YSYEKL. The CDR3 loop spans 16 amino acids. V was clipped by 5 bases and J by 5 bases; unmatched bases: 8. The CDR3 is CASSRPSGRLENIQYF. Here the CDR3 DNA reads TGCGCCAGCAGCAGACCTAGCGGGAGGCTGGAAAACATTCAGTACTTC.

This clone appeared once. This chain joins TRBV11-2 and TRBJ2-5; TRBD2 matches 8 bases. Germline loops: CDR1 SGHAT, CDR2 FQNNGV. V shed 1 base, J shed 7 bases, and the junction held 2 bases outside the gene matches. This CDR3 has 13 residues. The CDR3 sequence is CASSLVLAGTQYF. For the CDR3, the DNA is TGTGCCAGCAGCTTAGTTCTAGCGGGGACCCAGTACTTC. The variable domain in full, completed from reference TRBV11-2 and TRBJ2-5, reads EAGVAQSPRYKIIEKRQSVAFWCNPISGHATLYWYQQILGQGPKLLIQFQNNGVVDDSQLPKDRFSAERLKGVDSTLKIQPAKLEDSAVYLCASSLVLAGTQYFGPGTRLLVL.

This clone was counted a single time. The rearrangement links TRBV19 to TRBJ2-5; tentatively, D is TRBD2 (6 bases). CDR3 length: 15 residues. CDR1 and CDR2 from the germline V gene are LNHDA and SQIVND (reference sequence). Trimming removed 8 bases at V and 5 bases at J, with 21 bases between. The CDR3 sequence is CASALGGTSWETQYF. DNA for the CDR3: TGTGCCAGTGCGCTGGGGGGTACTAGCTGGGAGACCCAGTACTTC.

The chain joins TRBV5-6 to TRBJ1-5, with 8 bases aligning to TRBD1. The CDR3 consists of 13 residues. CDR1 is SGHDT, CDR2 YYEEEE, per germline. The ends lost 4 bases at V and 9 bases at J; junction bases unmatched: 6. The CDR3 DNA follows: TGTGCCAGCAGCCGACAGGGGTTGGGGCCCCAGCATTTT. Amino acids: CASSRQGLGPQHF.

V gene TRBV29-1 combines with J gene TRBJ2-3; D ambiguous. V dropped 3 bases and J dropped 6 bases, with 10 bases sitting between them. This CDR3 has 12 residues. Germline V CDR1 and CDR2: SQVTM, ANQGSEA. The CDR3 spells CSVDWSGDTQYF. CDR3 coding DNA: TGCAGCGTTGACTGGTCCGGGGATACGCAGTATTTT.

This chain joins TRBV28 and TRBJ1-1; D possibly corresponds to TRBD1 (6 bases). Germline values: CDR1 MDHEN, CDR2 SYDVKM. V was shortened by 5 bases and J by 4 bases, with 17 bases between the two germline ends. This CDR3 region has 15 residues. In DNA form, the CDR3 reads TGTGCCAGCAGTGCGAGAAGGGGGTTTGGCACTGAAGCTTTCTTT. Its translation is CASSARRGFGTEAFF.

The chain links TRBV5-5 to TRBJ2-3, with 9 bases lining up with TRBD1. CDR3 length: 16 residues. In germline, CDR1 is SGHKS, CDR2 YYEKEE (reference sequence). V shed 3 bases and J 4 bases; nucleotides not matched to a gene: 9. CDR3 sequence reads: CASSYPPGQGSDTQYF. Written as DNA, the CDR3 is TGTGCCAGCAGCTACCCCCCGGGACAGGGATCAGATACGCAGTATTTT.

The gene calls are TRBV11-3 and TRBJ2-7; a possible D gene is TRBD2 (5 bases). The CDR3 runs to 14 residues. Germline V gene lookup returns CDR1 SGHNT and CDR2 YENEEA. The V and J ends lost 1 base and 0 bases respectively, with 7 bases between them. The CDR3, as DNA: TGTGCCAGCAGCTTAGGAGGGAGCTCCTACGAGCAGTACTTC. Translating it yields CASSLGGSSYEQYF.

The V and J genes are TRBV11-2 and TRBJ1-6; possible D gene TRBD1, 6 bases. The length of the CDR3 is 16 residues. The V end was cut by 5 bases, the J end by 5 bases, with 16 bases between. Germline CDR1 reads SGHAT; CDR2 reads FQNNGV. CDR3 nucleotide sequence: TGTGCCAGCAGCCCCGTAGTGGGGGCTAATAATTCACCCCTCCACTTT. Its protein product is CASSPVVGANNSPLHF.

CDR3: CASGLAGSYEQYF. The CDR3 nucleotides read TGTGCCAGCGGACTAGCGGGTTCCTACGAGCAGTACTTC. The chain couples TRBV2 to TRBJ2-7; 11 bases match TRBD2. CDR1 SNHLY and CDR2 FYNNEI come from the germline V gene. With 8 bases clipped from V and 1 base from J, the junction kept 1 base outside the gene matches. The CDR3 length is 13 residues.

CDR3 residues: CASSPTNTEAFF. The CDR3 DNA sequence: TGTGCCAGCAGCCCAACTAACACTGAAGCTTTCTTT. V usage is TRBV14 and J usage is TRBJ1-1; no definite D call. The CDR3 length is 12 residues. Germline assignment: CDR1 SGHDN and CDR2 FVKESK. Trimming shortened V by 4 bases and J by 2 bases, and 5 bases separated the two germline ends.

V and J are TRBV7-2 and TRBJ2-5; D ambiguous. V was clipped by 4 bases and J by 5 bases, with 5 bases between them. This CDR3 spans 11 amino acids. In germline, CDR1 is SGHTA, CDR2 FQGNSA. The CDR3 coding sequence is TGTGCCAGCAGCTCGGTCGAGACCCAGTACTTC. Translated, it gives CASSSVETQYF. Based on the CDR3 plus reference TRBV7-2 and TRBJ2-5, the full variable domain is GAGVSQSPSNKVTEKGKDVELRCDPISGHTALYWYRQSLGQGLEFLIYFQGNSAPDKSGLPSDRFSAERTGGSVSTLTIQRTQQEDSAVYLCASSSVETQYFGPGTRLLVL.

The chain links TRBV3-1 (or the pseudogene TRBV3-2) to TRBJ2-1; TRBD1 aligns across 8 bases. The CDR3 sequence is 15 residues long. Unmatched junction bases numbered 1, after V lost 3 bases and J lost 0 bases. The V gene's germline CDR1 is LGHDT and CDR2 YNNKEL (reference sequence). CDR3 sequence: CASSHTGGSYNEQFF. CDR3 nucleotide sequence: TGTGCCAGCAGCCACACAGGGGGCTCCTACAATGAGCAGTTCTTC.

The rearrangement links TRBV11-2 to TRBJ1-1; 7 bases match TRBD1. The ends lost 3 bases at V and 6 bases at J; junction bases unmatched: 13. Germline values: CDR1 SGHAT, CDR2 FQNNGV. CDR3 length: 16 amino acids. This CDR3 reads CASSFLRGHAGSEAFF. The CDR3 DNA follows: TGTGCCAGCAGCTTCCTTAGGGGGCACGCAGGTTCTGAAGCTTTCTTT.